These 14 T cell receptor beta chains originate from one sample sequenced in a study of beta chain features in type 1 diabetes (dated by TCRdb to the late 2010s). The library was built by means of the immunoSEQ multiplex PCR assay. The entire amount of isolated RNA was reverse transcribed using the High Capacity cDNA Reverse Transcription Kit, so the sequenced TCRB transcripts were expressed ones. In its TCRdb copy, this immuneACCESS table keeps in-frame sequences only and misses some clones. Where compared with another copy, unresolved V genes explain less than half of these, and the others have no known cause. For this sample there are hundreds of thousands of clones; 14% appear just once. More than 6.5% of the sample is in the top ten clones. The sequencing input was central memory CD4+ T cells from blood. These receptors were collected from a man aged 25-45 years in good health.

In this sample, this clone turned up a few times. This chain connects TRBV5-6 to TRBJ1-5, with unresolved D. Germline V CDR1 and CDR2: SGHDT, YYEEEE. V was shortened by 4 bases and J by 8 bases, with 16 bases between the two germline ends. This CDR3 spans 14 amino acids. The CDR3 nucleotides read TGTGCCAGCAGCAGAAGTGGGCTCGGGGAGCCCCAGCATTTT. Its protein product is CASSRSGLGEPQHF.

This clone was seen a few times. This chain links TRBV4-3 with TRBJ2-7; no definite D call. The length of the CDR3 is 18 residues. CDR1 is LGHNA and CDR2 is YSLEER in the germline V gene. V was shortened by 0 bases and J by 0 bases, with 18 bases between the two germline ends. The chain's CDR3 is CASSQDFVPGGVSYEQYV. The DNA for the CDR3 is TGCGCCAGCAGCCAAGATTTCGTGCCCGGTGGGGTCTCCTACGAGCAGTACGTC.

This chain links TRBV4-2 with TRBJ2-1; D perhaps matches TRBD2 (5 bases). V dropped 0 bases and J dropped 8 bases, with 8 bases sitting between them. Germline assignment: CDR1 LGHNA and CDR2 YNFKEQ. The CDR3 covers 13 residues. CDR3 loop: CASSQDGRDEQFF. The CDR3 DNA sequence: TGTGCCAGCAGCCAAGATGGGAGAGATGAGCAGTTCTTC.

In the case of this clone: The junction departs from germline at one end; a sequencing error may be responsible. Other DNA sequences in the sample encode the same CDR3. The rearrangement uses TRBV18 and TRBJ1-5; weak D call: TRBD1 (5 bases). This CDR3 has 16 residues. From germline, CDR1 is KGHSH and CDR2 LQKENI. This chain's CDR3 is CASSPSKGFGNQPQHF. The CDR3 DNA reads as TGCGCCAGCTCACCTTCGAAGGGGTTCGGCAATCAGCCCCAGCATTTT.

The chain links TRBV5-4 to TRBJ2-2, with 13 bases fitting TRBD2. The junction had 7 bases not matched to a gene; V was cut back by 6 bases and J by 5 bases. CDR3 length equals 16 residues. In germline, CDR1 is SGHNT, CDR2 YYREEE (reference sequence). The CDR3 bases are TGTGCCAGCACCCCTCGACTAGCGGGAGGTACCGGGGAGCTGTTTTTT. Translated: CASTPRLAGGTGELFF.

Only a few counts were recorded for this clone. The chain is built from TRBV14 and TRBJ1-4, with D perhaps TRBD1 (5 bases). Germline V gene lookup returns CDR1 SGHDN and CDR2 FVKESK. V was pared by 4 bases and J by 8 bases, with 8 bases between. CDR3 length: 12 amino acids. The CDR3 DNA reads TGTGCCAGCAGCCTCCGGGGGGAAAAACTGTTTTTT. This codes for CASSLRGEKLFF.

This clone was seen a handful of times. The rearrangement joins TRBV10-2 to TRBJ2-1; maybe TRBD2 (5 bases). CDR1 is WSHSY and CDR2 is SAAADI in the germline V gene. The CDR3 runs to 14 residues. V lost 3 bases and J lost 3, with 9 bases in between. CDR3 residues: CASSDPGYYNEQFF. The CDR3 DNA sequence: TGCGCCAGCAGTGACCCGGGGTACTACAATGAGCAGTTCTTC.

V is TRBV2 and J is TRBJ2-3; 9 nucleotides line up with TRBD2. J lost 2 bases, V lost 4 bases, and 4 bases had no gene match. From germline, CDR1 is SNHLY and CDR2 FYNNEI. The CDR3 extends over 15 amino acids. The CDR3 loop reads CASSGGGGVTDTQYF. The CDR3 DNA reads as TGTGCCAGCAGTGGAGGCGGGGGGGTCACAGATACGCAGTATTTT.

The chain joins TRBV10-3 to TRBJ1-5, with 8 bases aligning to TRBD1. In germline, CDR1 is ENHRY, CDR2 SYGVKD. J lost 1 base, V lost 10 bases, and 12 bases had no gene match. The CDR3 is made up of 16 amino acids. CDR3 coding DNA: TGTGCCACCTCTTTCCGACAGGGGAAAAGCAATCAGCCCCAGCATTTT. It translates to CATSFRQGKSNQPQHF.

The CDR3, as DNA: TGCGCCAGCAGCCAAGACTACGGACAGGGGGGGGAAAAACTGTTTTTT. Translation gives CASSQDYGQGGEKLFF. This rearrangement joins TRBV4-1 to TRBJ1-4, with TRBD1 identical over 10 bases. The CDR3 sequence is 16 residues long. Trimming at V came to 0 bases and at J to 8 bases, leaving 6 bases not matched to a gene. Looked up from germline, CDR1 is MGHRA and CDR2 is YSYEKL.

In this sample, this clone turned up many times. The rearrangement links TRBV27 to TRBJ1-4, with a weak D call TRBD1 (5 bases). CDR1 is MNHEY and CDR2 is SMNVEV in the germline V gene (reference sequence). The CDR3 has 14 amino acids. Trimming left V 2 bases short and J 7 bases short, with 11 bases between. The CDR3 DNA follows: TGTGCCAGCAGTTTACACGGGGCGAGTGAAAAACTGTTTTTT. Translating gives CASSLHGASEKLFF.

This clone was found a few times. V and J are TRBV14 and TRBJ1-2; possibly TRBD1 for D (6 bases). This CDR3 is 13 amino acids long. V was shortened by 9 bases and J by 4 bases, with 15 bases between the two germline ends. CDR1 and CDR2 from the germline V gene are SGHDN and FVKESK. The CDR3 reads CARYRARVYGYTF. The CDR3 DNA reads as TGTGCCAGGTACAGGGCTAGAGTCTATGGCTACACCTTC.

This clone was found a few times. This chain uses TRBV13 with TRBJ2-1; tentative D call: TRBD1 (5 bases). Per germline, CDR1 PRHDT and CDR2 FYEKMQ (reference sequence). Between the trimmed V and J ends, which lost 7 bases and 9 bases, there was a span of 16 bases. The CDR3 loop spans 13 amino acids. In DNA form, the CDR3 reads TGTGCCAGCACCCTACAGGACCGCGTTGAGCAGTTCTTC. It yields the protein CASTLQDRVEQFF.

The rearrangement links TRBV7-2 to TRBJ2-5; D assignment may be TRBD1 or TRBD2 (5 bases each). Trimming shortened V by 5 bases and J by 5 bases, and 15 bases separated the two germline ends. Per the germline V gene, CDR1 is SGHTA and CDR2 is FQGNSA. This CDR3 is 14 amino acids long. The CDR3 loop is CASSRDRGSETQYF. Here the CDR3 DNA reads TGTGCCAGCAGCCGGGACCGAGGTTCCGAGACCCAGTACTTC.